This entry concerns a single T cell receptor (beta chain). The data are from a study of blood T cell repertoires in COVID-19. Study summary: Whether acute or convalescent, the COVID-19 samples came from the United States, Italy and Spain. T cells, B-cell-depleted T cells, or PBMCs supplied cDNA or gDNA.

Original analysis: Estimated nucleated cell counts came from reference gene primer amplification. TCRdb's copy holds only in-frame clones and misses some; the assay was immunoSEQ multiplex PCR. Clone size and V and J calls were adopted from that table, with D and trimming inferred from the DNA. This sample has 100,000 to 120,000 clones, with roughly 90% found just once. The length of the CDR3 is 11 residues. J is TRBJ2-4 and V is TRBV21-1; the table's D call, TRBD2, has no DNA check behind it. TRBV21-1 is termed a pseudogene. This sequence was found in a woman between 70 and 85 years old who had recovered from COVID-19. Sequenced: peripheral blood. The DNA for the CDR3 is TGTGCCAGCGGAAGGAGGAGAACGGAGTACTTC. This codes for CASGRRRTEYF.